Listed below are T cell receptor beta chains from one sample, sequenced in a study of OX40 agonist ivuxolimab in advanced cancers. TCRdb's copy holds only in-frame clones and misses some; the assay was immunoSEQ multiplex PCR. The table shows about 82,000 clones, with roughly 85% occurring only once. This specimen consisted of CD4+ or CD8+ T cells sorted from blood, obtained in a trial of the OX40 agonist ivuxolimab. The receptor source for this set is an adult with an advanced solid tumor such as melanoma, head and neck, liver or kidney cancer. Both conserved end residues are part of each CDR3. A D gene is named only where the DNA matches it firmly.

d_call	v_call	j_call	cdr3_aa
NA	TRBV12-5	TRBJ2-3	CASGSWGAATQYF
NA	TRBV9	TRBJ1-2	CASSPRPQGIDGYTF
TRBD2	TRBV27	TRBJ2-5	CASSFDRLAGVETQYF
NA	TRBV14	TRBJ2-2	CASSQDFGAAGELFF
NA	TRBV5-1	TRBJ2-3	CASRPGGRTDTQYF
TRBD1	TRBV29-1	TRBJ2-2	CSALQGRNGELFF
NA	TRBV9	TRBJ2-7	CASSVGLGGGEQYF
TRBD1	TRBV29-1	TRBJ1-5	CSTGQGRDSNQPQHF
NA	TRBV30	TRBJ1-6	CAWSNLDPPLHF
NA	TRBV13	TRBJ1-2	CASSLALSGTDYGYTF
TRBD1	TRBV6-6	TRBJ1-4	CASSSPGTENEKLFF
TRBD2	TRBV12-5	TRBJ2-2	CASARTSGKGELFF
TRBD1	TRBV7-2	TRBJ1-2	CASSFPGTAYGYTF
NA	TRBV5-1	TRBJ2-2	CASSLGGSYTGELFF
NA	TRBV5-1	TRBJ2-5	CASSSRWGSQETQYF
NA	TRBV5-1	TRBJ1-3	CASSLGGPGNTIYF
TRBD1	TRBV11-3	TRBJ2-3	CASSLQGADTQYF
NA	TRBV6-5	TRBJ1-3	CASSYSGGGGNTIYF
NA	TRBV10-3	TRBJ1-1	CARWGGPF
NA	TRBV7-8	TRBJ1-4	CASSLARRGEKLFF
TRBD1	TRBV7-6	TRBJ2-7	CASSLDRGPYEQYF
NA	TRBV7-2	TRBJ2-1	CASSYGTTAYNEQFF
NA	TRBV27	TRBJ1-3	CASSWDYPGSGNTIYF
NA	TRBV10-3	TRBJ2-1	CAISDLGAVNNEQFF
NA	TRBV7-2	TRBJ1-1	CASSLDRWNTEAFF
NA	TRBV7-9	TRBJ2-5	CASSPGLRWETQYF
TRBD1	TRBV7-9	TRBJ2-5	CASSPQGAWETQYF
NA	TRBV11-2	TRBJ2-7	CASSLGRGAGEQYF
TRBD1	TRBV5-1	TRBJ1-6	CASSSGTAHNSPLHF
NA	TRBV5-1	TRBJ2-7	CASSFEEQYF
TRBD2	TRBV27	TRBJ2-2	CASSLEYSGGELFF
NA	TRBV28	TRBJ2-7	CASRLRGPEGEQYF
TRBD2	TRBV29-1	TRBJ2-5	CGVRGYSETQYF
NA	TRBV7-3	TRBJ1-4	CASSPGGTANEKLFF
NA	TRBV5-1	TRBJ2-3	CASSLPGGPTDTQYF
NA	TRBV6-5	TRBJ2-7	CASRRGPTDSYEQYF
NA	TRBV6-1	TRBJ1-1	CATATGRPTEAFF